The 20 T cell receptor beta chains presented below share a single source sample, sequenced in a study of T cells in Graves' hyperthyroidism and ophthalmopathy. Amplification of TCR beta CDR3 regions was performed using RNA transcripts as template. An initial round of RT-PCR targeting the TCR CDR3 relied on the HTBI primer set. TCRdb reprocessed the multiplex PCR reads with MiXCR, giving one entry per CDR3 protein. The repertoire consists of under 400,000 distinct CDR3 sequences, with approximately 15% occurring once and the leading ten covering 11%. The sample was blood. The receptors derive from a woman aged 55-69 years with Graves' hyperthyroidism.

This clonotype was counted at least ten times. The CDR3 nucleotides are TGTGCCAGCTCGGGACTATTGAACACCGGGGAGCTGTTTTTT. It codes for CASSGLLNTGELFF. This chain links TRBV2 with TRBJ2-2; the match to TRBD2 covers 7 bases. Germline CDR1 SNHLY, CDR2 FYNNEI. This CDR3 comprises 14 residues. V shed 8 bases, J shed 1 base, and the junction held 4 bases outside the gene matches.

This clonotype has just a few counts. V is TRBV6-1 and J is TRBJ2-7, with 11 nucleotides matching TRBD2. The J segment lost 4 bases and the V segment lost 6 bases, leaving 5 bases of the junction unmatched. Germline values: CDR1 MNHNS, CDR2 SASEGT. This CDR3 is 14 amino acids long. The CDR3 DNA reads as TGTGCCAGCAGAAAGATAGCGGGAGGGTACGAGCAGTACTTC. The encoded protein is CASRKIAGGYEQYF.

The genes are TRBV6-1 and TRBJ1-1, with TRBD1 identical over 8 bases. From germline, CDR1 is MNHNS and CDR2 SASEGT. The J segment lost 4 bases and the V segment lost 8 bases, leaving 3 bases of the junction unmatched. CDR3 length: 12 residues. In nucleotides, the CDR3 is TGTGCCAGCGGACAGGGTCCCACTGAAGCTTTCTTT. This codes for CASGQGPTEAFF.

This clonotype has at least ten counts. CDR3 nucleotides: TGTGCCAGCAGCCTCCAGATGAACACTGAAGCTTTCTTT. This gives the protein CASSLQMNTEAFF. V gene TRBV3-1 combines with J gene TRBJ1-1; D gene uncertain. CDR1 and CDR2 (germline): LGHDT, YNNKEL (reference sequence). V lost 4 bases and J 0 bases, leaving 6 bases between the germline ends. This CDR3 is built from 13 residues.

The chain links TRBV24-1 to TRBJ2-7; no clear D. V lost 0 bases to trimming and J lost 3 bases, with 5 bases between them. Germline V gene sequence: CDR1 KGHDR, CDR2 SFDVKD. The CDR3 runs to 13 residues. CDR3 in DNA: TGTGCCACCAGTGATTTGACGGACTACGAGCAGTACTTC. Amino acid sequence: CATSDLTDYEQYF.

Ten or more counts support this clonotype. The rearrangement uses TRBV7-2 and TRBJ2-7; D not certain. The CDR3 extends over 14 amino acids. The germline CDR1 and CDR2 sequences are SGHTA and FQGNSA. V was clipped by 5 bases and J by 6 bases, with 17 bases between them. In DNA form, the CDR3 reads TGTGCCAGCAGCCAAGTGTCCGAGGTAACCGAGCAGTACTTC. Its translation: CASSQVSEVTEQYF.

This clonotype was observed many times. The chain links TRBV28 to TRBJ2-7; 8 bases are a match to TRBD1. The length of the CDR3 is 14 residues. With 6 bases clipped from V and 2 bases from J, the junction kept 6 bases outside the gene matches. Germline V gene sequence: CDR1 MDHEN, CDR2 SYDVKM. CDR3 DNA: TGTGCCAGCAGAACCGACAGGGGTACCTACGAGCAGTACTTC. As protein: CASRTDRGTYEQYF.

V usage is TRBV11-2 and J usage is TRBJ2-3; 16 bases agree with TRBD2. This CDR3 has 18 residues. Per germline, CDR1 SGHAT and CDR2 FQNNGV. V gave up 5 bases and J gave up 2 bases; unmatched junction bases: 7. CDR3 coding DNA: TGTGCCAGCAGCCGGGGACTAGCGGGAGGGCCCTTCACAGATACGCAGTATTTT. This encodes CASSRGLAGGPFTDTQYF.

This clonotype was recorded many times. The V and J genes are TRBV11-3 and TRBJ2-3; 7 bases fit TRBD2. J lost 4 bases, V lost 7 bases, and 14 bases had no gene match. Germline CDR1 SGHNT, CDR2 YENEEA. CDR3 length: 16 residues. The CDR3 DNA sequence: TGTGCCAGCACCCAACTCGAGCGGGGAGGGGCAGATACGCAGTATTTT. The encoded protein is CASTQLERGGADTQYF.

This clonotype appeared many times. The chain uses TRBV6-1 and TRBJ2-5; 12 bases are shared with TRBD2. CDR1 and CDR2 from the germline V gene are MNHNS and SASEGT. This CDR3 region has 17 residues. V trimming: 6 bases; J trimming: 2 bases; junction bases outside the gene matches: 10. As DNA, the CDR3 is TGTGCCAGCAGCCTAGCGGGAGGGCCAGGGGGGCAAGAGACCCAGTACTTC. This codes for CASSLAGGPGGQETQYF.

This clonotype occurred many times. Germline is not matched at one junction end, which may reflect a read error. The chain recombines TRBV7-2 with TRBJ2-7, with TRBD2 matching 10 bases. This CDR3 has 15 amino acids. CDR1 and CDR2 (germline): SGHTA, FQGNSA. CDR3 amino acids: CASSPSSGSSSEQYF. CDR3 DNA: TGTGCCAGCAGTCCATCTAGCGGGAGTTCCTCCGAGCAGTACTTC.

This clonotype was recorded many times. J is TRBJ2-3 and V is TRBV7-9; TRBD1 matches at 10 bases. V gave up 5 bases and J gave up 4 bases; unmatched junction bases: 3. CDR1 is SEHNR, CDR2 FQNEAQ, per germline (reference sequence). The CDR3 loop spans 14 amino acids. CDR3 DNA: TGTGCCAGCAGCCCAGGGACAGGGGCAGATACGCAGTATTTT. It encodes CASSPGTGADTQYF.

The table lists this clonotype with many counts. CDR3 nucleotide sequence: TGCGCCAGCAGCCCGGACCGGCAGAATGTCAATGAGCAGTTCTTC. Protein product: CASSPDRQNVNEQFF. J is TRBJ2-1 and V is TRBV5-1; no firm D call. The CDR3 spans 15 residues. V lost 4 bases and J 6 bases, leaving 17 bases between the germline ends. The germline V gene has CDR1 SGHRS and CDR2 YFSETQ.

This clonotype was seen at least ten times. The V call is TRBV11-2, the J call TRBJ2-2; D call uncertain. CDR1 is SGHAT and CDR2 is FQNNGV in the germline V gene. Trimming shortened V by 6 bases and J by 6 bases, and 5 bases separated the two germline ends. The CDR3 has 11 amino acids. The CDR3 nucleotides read TGTGCCAGCAGGTGGGCCGGGGAGCTGTTTTTT. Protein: CASRWAGELFF.

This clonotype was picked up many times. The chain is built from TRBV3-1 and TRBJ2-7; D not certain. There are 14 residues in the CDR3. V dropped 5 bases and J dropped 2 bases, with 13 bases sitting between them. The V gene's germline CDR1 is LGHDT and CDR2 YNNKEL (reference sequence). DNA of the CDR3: TGTGCCAGCAGCAAAACGGCCCCAACCTACGAGCAGTACTTC. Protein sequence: CASSKTAPTYEQYF.

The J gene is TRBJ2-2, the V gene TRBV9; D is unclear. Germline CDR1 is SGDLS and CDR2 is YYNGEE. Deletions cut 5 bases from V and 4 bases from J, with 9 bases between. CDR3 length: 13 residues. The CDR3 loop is CASSGLSTGELFF. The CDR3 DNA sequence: TGTGCCAGCAGTGGCCTCAGCACCGGGGAGCTGTTTTTT.

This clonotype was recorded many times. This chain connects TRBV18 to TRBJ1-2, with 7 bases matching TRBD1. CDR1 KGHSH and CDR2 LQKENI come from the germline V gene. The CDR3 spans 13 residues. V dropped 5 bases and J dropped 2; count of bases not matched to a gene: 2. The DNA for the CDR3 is TGTGCCAGCTCAACGGACAGGAACTATGGCTACACCTTC. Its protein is CASSTDRNYGYTF.

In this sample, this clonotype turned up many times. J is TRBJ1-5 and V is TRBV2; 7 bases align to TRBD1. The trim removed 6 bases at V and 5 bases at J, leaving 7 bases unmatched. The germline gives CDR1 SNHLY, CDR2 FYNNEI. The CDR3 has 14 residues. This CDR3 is CASSWDRGDQPQHF. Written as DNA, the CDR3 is TGTGCCAGCAGCTGGGACAGAGGCGATCAGCCCCAGCATTTT.

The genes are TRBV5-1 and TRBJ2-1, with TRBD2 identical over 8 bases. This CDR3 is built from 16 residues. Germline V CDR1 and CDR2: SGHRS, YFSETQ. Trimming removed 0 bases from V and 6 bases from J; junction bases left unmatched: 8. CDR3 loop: CASSLAGSGTSNEQFF. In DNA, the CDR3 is TGCGCCAGCAGCTTGGCCGGTAGCGGGACGTCCAATGAGCAGTTCTTC.

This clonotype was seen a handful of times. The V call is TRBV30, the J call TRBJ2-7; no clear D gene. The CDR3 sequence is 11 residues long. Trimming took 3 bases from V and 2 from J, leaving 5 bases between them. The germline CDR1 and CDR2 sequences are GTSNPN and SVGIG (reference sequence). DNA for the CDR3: TGTGCCTGGAGGGGCGCCTACGAGCAGTACTTC. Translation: CAWRGAYEQYF.